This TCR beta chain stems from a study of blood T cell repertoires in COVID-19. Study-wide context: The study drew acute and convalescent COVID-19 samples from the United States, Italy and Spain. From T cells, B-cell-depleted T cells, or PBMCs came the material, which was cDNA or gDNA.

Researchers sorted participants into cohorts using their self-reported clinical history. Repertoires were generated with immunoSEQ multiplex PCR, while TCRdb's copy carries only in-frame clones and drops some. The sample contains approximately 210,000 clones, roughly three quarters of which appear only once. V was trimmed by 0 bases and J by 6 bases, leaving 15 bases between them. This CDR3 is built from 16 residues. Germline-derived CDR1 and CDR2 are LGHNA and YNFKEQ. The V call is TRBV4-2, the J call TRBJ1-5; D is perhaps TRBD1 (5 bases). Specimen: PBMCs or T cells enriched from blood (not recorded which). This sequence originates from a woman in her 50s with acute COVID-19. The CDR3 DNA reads TGTGCCAGCAGCCAAGATTACGGGGGTCGGGGTCAGCCCCAGCATTTT. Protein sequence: CASSQDYGGRGQPQHF.